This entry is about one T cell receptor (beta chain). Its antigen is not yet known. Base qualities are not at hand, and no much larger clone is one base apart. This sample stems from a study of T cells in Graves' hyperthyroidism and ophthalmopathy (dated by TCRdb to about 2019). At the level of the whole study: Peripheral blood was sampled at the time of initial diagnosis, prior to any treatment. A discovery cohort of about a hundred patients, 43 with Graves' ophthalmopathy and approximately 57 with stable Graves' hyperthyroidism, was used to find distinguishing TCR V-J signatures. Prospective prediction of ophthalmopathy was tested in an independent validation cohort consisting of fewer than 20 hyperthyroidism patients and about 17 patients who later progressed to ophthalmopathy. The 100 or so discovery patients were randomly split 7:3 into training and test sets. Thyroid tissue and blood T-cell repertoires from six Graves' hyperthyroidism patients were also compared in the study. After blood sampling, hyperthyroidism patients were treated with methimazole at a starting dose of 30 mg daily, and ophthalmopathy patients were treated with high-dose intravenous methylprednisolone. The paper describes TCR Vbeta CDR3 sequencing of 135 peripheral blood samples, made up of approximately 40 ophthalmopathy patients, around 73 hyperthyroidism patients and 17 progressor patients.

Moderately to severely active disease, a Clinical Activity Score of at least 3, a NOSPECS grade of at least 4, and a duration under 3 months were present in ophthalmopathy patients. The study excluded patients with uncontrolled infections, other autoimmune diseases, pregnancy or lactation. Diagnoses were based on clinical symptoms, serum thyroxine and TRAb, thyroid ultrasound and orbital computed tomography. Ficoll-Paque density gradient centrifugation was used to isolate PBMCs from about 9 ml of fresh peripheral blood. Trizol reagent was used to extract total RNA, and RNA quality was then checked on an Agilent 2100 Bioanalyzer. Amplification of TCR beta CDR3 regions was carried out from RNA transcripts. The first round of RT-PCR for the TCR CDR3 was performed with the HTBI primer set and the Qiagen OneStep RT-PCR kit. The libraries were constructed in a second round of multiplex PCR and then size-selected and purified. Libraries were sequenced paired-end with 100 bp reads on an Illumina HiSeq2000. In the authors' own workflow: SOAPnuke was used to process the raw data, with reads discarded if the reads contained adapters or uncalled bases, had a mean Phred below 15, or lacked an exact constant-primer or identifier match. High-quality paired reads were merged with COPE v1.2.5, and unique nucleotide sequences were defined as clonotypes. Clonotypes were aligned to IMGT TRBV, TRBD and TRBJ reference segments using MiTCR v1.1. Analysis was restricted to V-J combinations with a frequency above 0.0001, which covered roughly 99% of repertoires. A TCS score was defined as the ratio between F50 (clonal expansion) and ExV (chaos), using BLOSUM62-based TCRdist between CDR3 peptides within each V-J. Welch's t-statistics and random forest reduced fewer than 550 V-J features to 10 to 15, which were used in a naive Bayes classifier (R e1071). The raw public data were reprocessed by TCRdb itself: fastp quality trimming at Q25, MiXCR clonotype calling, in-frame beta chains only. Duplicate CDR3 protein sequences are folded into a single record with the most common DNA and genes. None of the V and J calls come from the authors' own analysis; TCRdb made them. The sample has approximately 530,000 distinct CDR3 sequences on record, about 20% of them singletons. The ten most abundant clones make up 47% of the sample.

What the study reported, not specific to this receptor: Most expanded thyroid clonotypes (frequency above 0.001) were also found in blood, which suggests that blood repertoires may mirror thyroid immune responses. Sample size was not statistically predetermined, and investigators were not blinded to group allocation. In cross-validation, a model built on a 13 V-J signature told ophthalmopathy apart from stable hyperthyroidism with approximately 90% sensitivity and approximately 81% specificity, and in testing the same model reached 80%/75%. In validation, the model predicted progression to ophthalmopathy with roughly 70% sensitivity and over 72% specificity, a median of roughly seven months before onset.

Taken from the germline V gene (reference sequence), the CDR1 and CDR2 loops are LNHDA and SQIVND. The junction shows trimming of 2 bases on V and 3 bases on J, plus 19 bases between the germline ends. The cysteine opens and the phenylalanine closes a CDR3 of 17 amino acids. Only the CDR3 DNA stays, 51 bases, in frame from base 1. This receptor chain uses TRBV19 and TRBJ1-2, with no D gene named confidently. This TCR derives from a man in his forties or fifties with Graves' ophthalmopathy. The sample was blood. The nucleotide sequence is TGTGCCAGTAGTATAAGTCCACCTGGGCCCAAGGACTATGGCTACACCTTC. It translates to CASSISPPGPKDYGYTF. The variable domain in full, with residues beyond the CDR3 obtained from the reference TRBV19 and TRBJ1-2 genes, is DGGITQSPKYLFRKEGQNVTLSCEQNLNHDAMYWYRQDPGQGLRLIYYSQIVNDFQKGDIAEGYSVSREKKESFPLTVTSAQKNPTAFYLCASSISPPGPKDYGYTFGSGTRLTVV.